These 28 T cell receptor beta chains originate from one sample sequenced in a study of spatial heterogeneity in lung cancer (dated by TCRdb to the late 2010s). The sample's time point label, in plain terms: sample taken at primary tumor resection. For TCR sequencing, whole RNA was extracted from tumor and nontumor lung tissue, or from cryopreserved PBMC samples, and no cell sorting was done. To prepare the library, 5' RACE was applied. The instrument was a NextSeq 500. TCRdb itself trimmed the public reads at Q25 with fastp, ran MiXCR and retained productive beta chains. A single entry per CDR3 protein holds the most common genes and DNA from its merged rows. Across this sample there are approximately 47,000 distinct CDR3 sequences, with less than 8.5% seen only once. About an eighth of the sample rests with the top ten. The material sequenced was PBMCs, taken at surgery. These receptors originate from a female donor with early-stage non-small cell lung cancer.

This clonotype was seen a handful of times. The V call is TRBV2, the J call TRBJ2-3; TRBD2 agrees at 9 bases. This CDR3 contains 16 residues. Germline-derived CDR1 and CDR2 are SNHLY and FYNNEI. J gave up 6 bases and V 5 bases, and 12 bases lay outside the gene matches. The CDR3 region has the DNA TGTGCCAGCAGTTCCAGAGCGGGGGGCCCGGGGGATACGCAGTATTTT. Encoded protein: CASSSRAGGPGDTQYF.

V gene TRBV20-1 combines with J gene TRBJ2-3, with 12 bases that match TRBD2. The CDR3 extends over 16 amino acids. Germline V gene lookup returns CDR1 DFQATT and CDR2 SNEGSKA (reference sequence). V shed 5 bases, J shed 0 bases, and the junction held 6 bases outside the gene matches. DNA for the CDR3: TGCAGTGCTCAGACTAGCGGGGGAATGAGCACAGATACGCAGTATTTT. This codes for CSAQTSGGMSTDTQYF.

Only a few counts were recorded for this clonotype. The CDR3 sequence is CASSPSRTPADTQYF. The CDR3 nucleotides are TGTGCCAGCAGCCCCTCCCGGACGCCGGCCGATACGCAGTATTTT. V gene TRBV6-2 or TRBV6-3 combines with J gene TRBJ2-3; D uncertain. This CDR3 contains 15 residues. Germline V CDR1 and CDR2: MNHEY, SVGEGT. Trimming took off 6 bases at V and 6 bases at J, with 19 bases between the two ends.

The chain is built from TRBV29-1 and TRBJ1-6; unclear D gene. This CDR3 spans 12 amino acids. Trimming cost V 4 bases and J 10 bases, with 11 bases left between them. CDR1 is SQVTM and CDR2 is ANQGSEA in the germline V gene. CDR3 nucleotides: TGCAGCGTTGGCGATCAAGGGTCACCCCTCCACTTT. Translating gives CSVGDQGSPLHF.

There are a few counts of this clonotype. V and J are TRBV7-9 and TRBJ2-2, with D unclear. Trimming cost V 3 bases and J 5 bases, with 10 bases left between them. This CDR3 has 14 amino acids. Germline V CDR1 and CDR2: SEHNR, FQNEAQ (reference sequence). The DNA of the CDR3 is TGTGCCAGCAGCTTCGGGTCCGAAACCGGGGAGCTGTTTTTT. This translates into CASSFGSETGELFF.

This clonotype was observed many times. The genes are TRBV5-1 and TRBJ2-7; D call uncertain. Germline V gene sequence: CDR1 SGHRS, CDR2 YFSETQ. V dropped 4 bases and J dropped 3 bases, with 14 bases sitting between them. The CDR3 runs to 14 residues. CDR3 protein: CASSPGGQNYEQYF. The DNA of the CDR3 is TGCGCCAGCAGCCCCGGCGGTCAGAACTACGAGCAGTACTTC. Filled out from reference TRBV5-1 and TRBJ2-7, the complete variable domain reads KAGVTQTPRYLIKTRGQQVTLSCSPISGHRSVSWYQQTPGQGLQFLFEYFSETQRNKGNFPGRFSGRQFSNSRSEMNVSTLELGDSALYLCASSPGGQNYEQYFGPGTRLTVT.

This clonotype has just a few counts. The chain employs TRBV4-3 and TRBJ1-1, with D perhaps matching TRBD1 (5 bases). This CDR3 has 14 residues. V shed 8 bases and J shed 0 bases, with 13 bases lying between them. Germline assignment: CDR1 LGHNA and CDR2 YSLEER. The CDR3 loop reads CASSHGAVNTEAFF. CDR3 sequence (DNA): TGCGCCAGCTCCCATGGGGCAGTGAACACTGAAGCTTTCTTT.

This clonotype showed up just a few times. J is TRBJ2-5 and V is TRBV29-1, with D perhaps assigned TRBD1 or TRBD2 (5 bases each). The CDR3 runs 13 residues. Trimming removed 7 bases at V and 4 bases at J, with 16 bases between. The V gene's germline CDR1 is SQVTM and CDR2 ANQGSEA. CDR3 sequence reads: CSASGPMGETQYF. In nucleotides, the CDR3 is TGCAGCGCATCGGGACCAATGGGAGAGACCCAGTACTTC.

In its sample, this clonotype was seen many times. The V and J genes are TRBV3-1 and TRBJ2-1, with 11 bases matching TRBD2. Germline CDR1 LGHDT, CDR2 YNNKEL (reference sequence). The CDR3 covers 16 residues. V lost 6 bases to trimming and J lost 4 bases; unmatched junction nucleotides: 8. The CDR3 loop is CASRLTGTSGYNEQFF. CDR3 bases: TGTGCCAGCAGGCTAACCGGGACTAGCGGTTACAATGAGCAGTTCTTC.

The table lists this clonotype with many counts. J is TRBJ2-5 and V is TRBV2, with TRBD2 identical over 12 bases. V lost 5 bases and J lost 4; bases outside the gene matches: 8. In germline, CDR1 is SNHLY, CDR2 FYNNEI. CDR3 length: 16 amino acids. This CDR3 reads CASSPTSGGYRETQYF. The CDR3 nucleotides are TGTGCCAGCAGTCCCACTAGCGGGGGGTACCGAGAGACCCAGTACTTC. The full variable domain, with the rest looked up from reference TRBV2 and TRBJ2-5, is EPEVTQTPSHQVTQMGQEVILRCVPISNHLYFYWYRQILGQKVEFLVSFYNNEISEKSEIFDDQFSVERPDGSNFTLKIRSTKLEDSAMYFCASSPTSGGYRETQYFGPGTRLLVL.

This clonotype turned up a few times. CDR3 DNA sequence: TGTGCCAGCAGTGTGAGGGGCTCCTATAATTCACCCCTCCACTTT. This codes for CASSVRGSYNSPLHF. The chain links TRBV27 to TRBJ1-6; maybe TRBD1 (5 bases). Trimming took off 5 bases at V and 0 bases at J, with 8 bases between the two ends. The V gene's germline CDR1 is MNHEY and CDR2 SMNVEV (reference sequence). The CDR3 is made up of 15 amino acids.

V usage is TRBV6-6 and J usage is TRBJ2-7; D might be TRBD2 (7 bases). CDR3 length equals 15 residues. The germline gives CDR1 MNHNY, CDR2 SVGAGI (reference sequence). The V gene lost 1 base and the J gene lost 5 bases, with 15 bases spanning the gap. The CDR3 reads CASSYWPGGPDEQYF. CDR3 DNA sequence: TGTGCCAGCAGTTACTGGCCCGGGGGGCCGGACGAGCAGTACTTC.

This rearrangement joins TRBV5-1 to TRBJ1-4; a weak D match, TRBD1 (5 bases). Germline CDR1 and CDR2: SGHRS and YFSETQ. There are 15 residues in the CDR3. Trimming pared 4 bases from V and 5 bases from J, leaving 15 bases between. This chain's CDR3 is CASSPGGTHNEKLFF. The CDR3 DNA reads TGCGCCAGCAGCCCTGGGGGGACCCACAATGAAAAACTGTTTTTT.

The sample holds a few counts of this clonotype. This chain joins TRBV1 and TRBJ2-2. TRBV1 is assigned pseudogene status. The CDR3 runs to 15 residues. This chain's CDR3 is CTSSQDERNTGELFF. CDR3 DNA sequence: TGCACCAGCAGCCAAGATGAACGGAACACCGGGGAGCTGTTTTTT.

This chain links TRBV27 with TRBJ2-6; D not resolved. This CDR3 region has 16 residues. CDR1 MNHEY and CDR2 SMNVEV come from the germline V gene (reference sequence). Trimming cost V 9 bases and J 4 bases, with 19 bases left between them. CDR3 bases: TGTGCCAGGAAACAGACACCGCGGACGGGGGCCAACGTCCTGACTTTC. The encoded protein is CARKQTPRTGANVLTF.

In its sample, this clonotype was seen a few times. The chain combines TRBV7-3 with TRBJ1-1, with 7 bases lining up with TRBD1. Losses at the gene ends were 0 bases for V and 3 bases for J; bases not matched to a gene: 4. The CDR3 consists of 15 residues. CDR1 SGHTA and CDR2 FQGTGA come from the germline V gene. This CDR3 reads CASSLTPDRDTEAFF. CDR3 bases: TGTGCCAGCAGCTTAACTCCTGACAGGGACACTGAAGCTTTCTTT. The variable domain in full, completed from reference TRBV7-3 and TRBJ1-1, reads GAGVSQTPSNKVTEKGKYVELRCDPISGHTALYWYRQSLGQGPEFLIYFQGTGAADDSGLPNDRFFAVRPEGSVSTLKIQRTERGDSAVYLCASSLTPDRDTEAFFGQGTRLTVV.

The V and J genes are TRBV5-5 and TRBJ1-5, with 9 bases that match TRBD1. V lost 0 bases and J lost 6; bases outside the gene matches: 7. This CDR3 has 16 amino acids. The V gene's germline CDR1 is SGHKS and CDR2 YYEKEE (reference sequence). CDR3 nucleotide sequence: TGTGCCAGCAGCTTGGCCGGAACAGGGGGCGGTCAGCCCCAGCATTTT. Amino acid sequence: CASSLAGTGGGQPQHF.

This clonotype was found many times. The chain carries TRBV7-2 and TRBJ2-7, with D possibly TRBD1 on 5 matching bases. Per germline, CDR1 SGHTA and CDR2 FQGNSA. V dropped 5 bases and J dropped 3 bases, with 14 bases sitting between them. The CDR3 consists of 14 residues. CDR3 nucleotides: TGTGCCAGCAGCCCTCAGGGCGGTCGCTACGAGCAGTACTTC. Amino acid sequence: CASSPQGGRYEQYF.

This clonotype was seen a handful of times. The CDR3 region has the DNA TGTGCCATCAGCCTGAACCATCCAGGGGAGACCCAGTACTTC. Protein sequence: CAISLNHPGETQYF. J is TRBJ2-5 and V is TRBV10-3, with TRBD1 as a possible D gene (5 bases). The V gene's germline CDR1 is ENHRY and CDR2 SYGVKD. Trimming stripped 6 bases from V and 5 bases from J, with 16 bases between. CDR3 length: 14 amino acids.

This clonotype was seen a few times. V is TRBV20-1 and J is TRBJ2-1, with 16 bases matching TRBD2. This CDR3 region has 16 residues. CDR1 is DFQATT and CDR2 is SNEGSKA in the germline V gene (reference sequence). V was pared by 4 bases and J by 4 bases, with 4 bases of the junction left unmatched. The CDR3 DNA reads as TGCAGTGCTACCGGGACTAGCGGGGGGGCGTACAATGAGCAGTTCTTC. Its translation is CSATGTSGGAYNEQFF.

The chain carries TRBV25-1 and TRBJ2-6, with 10 bases matching TRBD2. Germline V gives CDR1 MGHDK, CDR2 SYGVNS. The V segment lost 2 bases and the J segment 2 bases; nucleotides outside the gene matches: 3. The CDR3 is made up of 17 amino acids. CDR3 protein: CASSEVSGGAGANVLTF. As DNA, the CDR3 is TGTGCCAGCAGTGAAGTGAGCGGGGGGGCTGGGGCCAACGTCCTGACTTTC.

This clonotype occurred a few times. This chain joins TRBV4-3 and TRBJ2-1; possibly TRBD1 for D (6 bases). V was shortened by 1 base and J by 4 bases, with 20 bases between the two germline ends. From germline, CDR1 is LGHNA and CDR2 YSLEER. The CDR3 loop spans 18 amino acids. The CDR3 is CASSQGARGVGGYNEQFF. The CDR3 DNA follows: TGCGCCAGCAGCCAAGGGGCCAGGGGCGTCGGAGGATACAATGAGCAGTTCTTC.

The rearrangement links TRBV20-1 to TRBJ1-1; 7 nucleotides line up with TRBD1. The CDR3 sequence is 13 residues long. Germline V gene lookup returns CDR1 DFQATT and CDR2 SNEGSKA (reference sequence). The V gene end was trimmed by 1 base and the J gene end by 3 bases; junction bases not matched to a gene: 2. The CDR3 loop is CSARGQGDTEAFF. DNA for the CDR3: TGCAGTGCTAGAGGGCAGGGGGACACTGAAGCTTTCTTT.

V is TRBV6-5 and J is TRBJ2-2; no reliable D call. The CDR3 sequence is 14 residues long. V shed 2 bases and J shed 5 bases, with 9 bases lying between them. Germline V gene lookup returns CDR1 MNHEY and CDR2 SVGAGI. CDR3 sequence reads: CASSYNWLTGELFF. In nucleotides, the CDR3 is TGTGCCAGCAGTTACAACTGGCTGACCGGGGAGCTGTTTTTT.

This clonotype has a count of ten or more. This chain uses TRBV23-1 with TRBJ1-1, with D maybe TRBD1 (5 bases). TRBV23-1 is marked as an open reading frame, function uncertain. The CDR3 runs 16 residues. V dropped 0 bases and J dropped 2 bases, with 13 bases sitting between them. Here the CDR3 DNA reads TGCGCCAGCAGTCAATCGGGACGGGGCAGTAACACTGAAGCTTTCTTT. Translating it yields CASSQSGRGSNTEAFF.

In this sample, this clonotype turned up many times. The chain recombines TRBV30 with TRBJ1-4; 9 nucleotides agree with TRBD1. CDR3 length: 14 residues. Germline-derived CDR1 and CDR2 are GTSNPN and SVGIG (reference sequence). V trimming: 2 bases; J trimming: 8 bases; junction bases outside the gene matches: 6. CDR3 sequence reads: CAWSTGQGEEKLFF. CDR3 bases: TGTGCCTGGAGTACGGGACAGGGTGAAGAAAAACTGTTTTTT.

The table lists this clonotype with many counts. CDR3 sequence: CSARGRLAGAGTFF. CDR3 DNA sequence: TGCAGTGCTAGAGGGCGACTAGCGGGGGCCGGGACGTTCTTC. This chain uses TRBV20-1 with TRBJ2-1; 12 bases align to TRBD2. Germline-derived CDR1 and CDR2 are DFQATT and SNEGSKA (reference sequence). J lost 15 bases, V lost 1 base, and 10 bases had no gene match. The CDR3 spans 14 residues.

The chain links TRBV6-5 to TRBJ2-7; 10 nucleotides match TRBD1. This CDR3 contains 15 residues. Germline V gene sequence: CDR1 MNHEY, CDR2 SVGAGI. V dropped 2 bases and J dropped 4; count of bases not matched to a gene: 5. The CDR3 bases are TGTGCCAGCAGTTACGGAGGGACAGGGGAGTACGAGCAGTACTTC. This sequence encodes CASSYGGTGEYEQYF.